Shown below are 3 T cell receptor beta chains from a single sample sequenced in a study of cytomegalovirus exposure and HLA in healthy donors. Here immunoSEQ multiplex PCR was the method, and the copy in TCRdb shows in-frame clones only, minus some. Found here are about 150,000 clones, roughly 84% of them singletons; the top ten hold approximately 2%. Sequenced: PBMCs. These TCRs come from a human donor in good health.

The chain joins TRBV14 to TRBJ1-2; 8 bases map to TRBD1. Germline lookup yields CDR1 SGHDN and CDR2 FVKESK. The CDR3 consists of 14 residues. J lost 6 bases, V lost 4 bases, and 7 bases had no gene match. The chain's CDR3 is CASSLSTGAHGYTF. The CDR3 nucleotides are TGTGCCAGCAGCCTCTCGACAGGGGCTCATGGCTACACCTTC.

The chain is built from TRBV5-6 and TRBJ1-6; 7 bases align to TRBD1. Losses at the gene ends were 5 bases for V and 7 bases for J; bases not matched to a gene: 12. Per the germline V gene, CDR1 is SGHDT and CDR2 is YYEEEE. This CDR3 region has 16 residues. The CDR3 sequence: CASRGSTGQRNSPLHF. The CDR3 bases are TGTGCCAGCAGAGGATCGACGGGACAGCGGAATTCACCCCTCCACTTT.

The V gene is TRBV19, the J gene TRBJ1-5, with 8 bases that match TRBD1. The CDR3 loop spans 17 amino acids. Trimming removed 0 bases from V and 1 base from J; junction bases left unmatched: 5. Per germline, CDR1 LNHDA and CDR2 SQIVND (reference sequence). The CDR3 DNA follows: TGTGCCAGTAGTATAGACGGACAGGGCGGGAGCAATCAGCCCCAGCATTTT. It specifies CASSIDGQGGSNQPQHF.